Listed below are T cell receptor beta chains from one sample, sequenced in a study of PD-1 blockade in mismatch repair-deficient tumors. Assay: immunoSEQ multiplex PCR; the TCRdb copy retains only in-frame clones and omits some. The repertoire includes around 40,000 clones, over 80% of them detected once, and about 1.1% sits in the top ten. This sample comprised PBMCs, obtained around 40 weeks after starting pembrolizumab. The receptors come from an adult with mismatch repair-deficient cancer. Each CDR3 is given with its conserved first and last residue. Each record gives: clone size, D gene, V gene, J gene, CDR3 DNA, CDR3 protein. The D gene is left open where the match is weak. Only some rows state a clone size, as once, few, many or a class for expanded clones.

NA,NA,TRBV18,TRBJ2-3,TGTGCCAGCACTGCACTGGATACGCAGTATTTT,CASTALDTQYF
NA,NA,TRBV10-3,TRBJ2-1,TGTGCCATCAGTGAGGAGGGGGGGAGGGGGAGAGGACAGTTCTTC,CAISEEGGRGRGQFF
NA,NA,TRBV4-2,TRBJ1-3,TGTGCCAGCAGCCAAGCAACGAGCTCTGGAAACACCATATATTTT,CASSQATSSGNTIYF
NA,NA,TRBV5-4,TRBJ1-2,TGTGCCAGCAGCTTGACATCCACAGGGTACTATGGCTACACCTTC,CASSLTSTGYYGYTF
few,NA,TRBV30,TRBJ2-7,TGTGCCTGCGGACACATCTCCTACGAGCAGTACTTC,CACGHISYEQYF
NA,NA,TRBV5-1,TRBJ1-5,TGCGCCAGCAGCTACGGGGGGGCGGAACAGCCCCAGCATTTT,CASSYGGAEQPQHF
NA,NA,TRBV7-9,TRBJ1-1,TGTGCCAGCAGCCTCTGGACAGACACTGAAGCTTTCTTT,CASSLWTDTEAFF
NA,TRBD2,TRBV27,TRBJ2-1,TGTGCCAGCAGTCGACTAGCGGGAGTTAATGAGCAGTTCTTC,CASSRLAGVNEQFF
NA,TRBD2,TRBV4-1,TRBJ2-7,TGCGCCAGCAGCCAAGTAAGCGCGGGAGGTAACTACGAGCAGTACTTC,CASSQVSAGGNYEQYF
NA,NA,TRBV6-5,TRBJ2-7,TGTGCCAGCAGTTTTCGGGTGAGCTCCTACGAGCAGTACTTC,CASSFRVSSYEQYF
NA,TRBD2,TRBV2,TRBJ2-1,TGTGCCAGCAGTGGACTAGCGGACAATACCGCCAATGAGCAGTTCTTC,CASSGLADNTANEQFF
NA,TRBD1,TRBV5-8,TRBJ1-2,TGTGCCAGCAGTCCGGACAGGGGGCGCGGCTACACCTTC,CASSPDRGRGYTF
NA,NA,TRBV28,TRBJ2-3,TGTGCCAGCAGTTTACGGGGGAGGTCCCTTACAGGCACAGATACGCAGTATTTT,CASSLRGRSLTGTDTQYF
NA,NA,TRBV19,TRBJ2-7,TGTGCCAGTGGAGGAGCGGACCGCTCCTACGAGCAGTACTTC,CASGGADRSYEQYF
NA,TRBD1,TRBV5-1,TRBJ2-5,TGCGCCAGCAGCTTCTCAGGGGGTGAGACCCAGTACTTC,CASSFSGGETQYF
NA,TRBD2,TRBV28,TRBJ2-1,TGTGCCAGCAGTTCCCCTAGCGGGGCAAGCTCCTACAATGAGCAGTTCTTC,CASSSPSGASSYNEQFF
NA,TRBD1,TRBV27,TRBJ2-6,TGTGCCAGCAGTTTTGGACAGGGTAGCTCTGGGGCCAACGTCCTGACTTTC,CASSFGQGSSGANVLTF
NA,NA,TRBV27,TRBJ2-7,TGTGCCAGCAGTTTACGAGGGGGCTCCTACGAGCAGTACTTC,CASSLRGGSYEQYF
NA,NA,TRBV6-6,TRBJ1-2,TGTGCCAGCAGTTACTCGATTGAGGGCTACACCTTC,CASSYSIEGYTF
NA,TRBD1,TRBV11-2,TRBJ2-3,TGTGCCAGCAAAGAGACAGGGGGTTATAGCACAGATACGCAGTATTTT,CASKETGGYSTDTQYF
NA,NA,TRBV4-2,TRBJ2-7,TGTGCCAGCAGCCGGCGGGACGGTGAAACCTACGAGCAGTACTTC,CASSRRDGETYEQYF
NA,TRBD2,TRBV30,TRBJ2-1,TGTGCCTGGAGCGTCGGACTAGCTAATGAGCAGTTCTTC,CAWSVGLANEQFF
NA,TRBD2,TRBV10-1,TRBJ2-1,TGCGCCAGCAGTGAGAGGGTGGGGACTAGCGGGATAAATGAGCAGTTCTTC,CASSERVGTSGINEQFF
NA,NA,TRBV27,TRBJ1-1,TGTGCCAGCAGTTTATACCCCGACAGGAACACTGAAGCTTTCTTT,CASSLYPDRNTEAFF
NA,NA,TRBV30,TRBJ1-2,TGTGCCTGGAGTGAAGGGGACTATGGCTACACCTTC,CAWSEGDYGYTF
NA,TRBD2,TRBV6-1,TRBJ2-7,TGTGCCAGCAGTGAGAGGCCAGCGGGAGGGCACGAGCAGTACTTC,CASSERPAGGHEQYF
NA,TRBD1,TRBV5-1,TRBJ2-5,TGCGCCAGCAGGTCGGGCAGGGGGCCCCTCCAAGAGACCCAGTACTTC,CASRSGRGPLQETQYF
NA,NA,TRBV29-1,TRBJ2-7,TGCAGCGTTGAAGACTTGGACAGTTACGAGCAGTACTTC,CSVEDLDSYEQYF